The T cell receptor (beta chain) described here comes from a study of blood T cells in healthy people across ages. PBMCs were isolated at a quantity of at least 6.5 million per sample. Of note for this clonotype: Its antigen is unknown.

Findings and limits, study-wide: Among long-lived donors, naive CD4+ cells were more numerous and diversity higher than in aged donors. One million T cells yielded diversity estimates that were considered underestimates.

There are 16 residues in the CDR3. Germline V gene lookup returns CDR1 SEHNR and CDR2 FQNEAQ (reference sequence). J gave up 4 bases and V 0 bases, and 6 bases lay outside the gene matches. Using a J-beta primer mix together with a sample-barcoded 5' primer, a second PCR was run for about 7 to 12 cycles. CDR3-containing paired-end reads numbering at least 2.5 million came from each sample. TCRdb passed the 5' RACE reads through MiXCR, listing each CDR3 protein once. Seen here are more than 1.4 million distinct CDR3 sequences, around two fifths observed once, and the top ten hold roughly 7.9%. Sequencing was performed on blood. The V gene is TRBV7-9, the J gene TRBJ1-5, with 7 bases lining up with TRBD1. The TCR sequence derives from a woman between 18 and 30 years old in good health. CDR3 DNA: TGTGCCAGCAGCTTAGCTCTCGGGACAGTTAATCAGCCCCAGCATTTT. Amino acid sequence: CASSLALGTVNQPQHF.